Detailed here is one TCR beta chain. Antigen unknown. The germline V and J ends were trimmed by 0 bases and 7 bases, with 15 bases remaining between them. CDR3 size: 16 residues. Germline V gives CDR1 LNHNV, CDR2 YYDKDF (reference sequence). The record originates from a study of cytotoxic CD8 clonotypes in ibrutinib-treated CLL. Roughly 2.1 micrograms of genomic DNA came from cryopreserved PBMCs for TCR beta libraries. The study's findings and limits: The public clonotypes identified were infrequent and showed contraction or stability on treatment. The times at which samples were taken varied between sustained-remission and progressing patients. T-cell clonality at baseline went above that of age-matched healthy donors and rose and fell with circulating CD8+ T-cell counts.

Method: immunoSEQ multiplex PCR; TCRdb's copy keeps in-frame clones and lacks some. The sample includes about 35,000 clones, 71% of them seen just once. This receptor was taken from a human donor with chronic lymphocytic leukemia. The source was PBMCs, collected at disease progression, from a patient treated with ibrutinib. The chain joins TRBV15 to TRBJ2-2; unclear D gene. The CDR3 coding sequence is TGTGCCACCAGCAGAGAATCAGGAGTGACGGTCGGGGAGCTGTTTTTT. Translation: CATSRESGVTVGELFF. The entire variable domain, with the rest obtained from reference TRBV15 and TRBJ2-2, is as follows: DAMVIQNPRYQVTQFGKPVTLSCSQTLNHNVMYWYQQKSSQAPKLLFHYYDKDFNNEADTPDNFQSRRPNTSFCFLDIRSPGLGDTAMYLCATSRESGVTVGELFFGEGSRLTVL.